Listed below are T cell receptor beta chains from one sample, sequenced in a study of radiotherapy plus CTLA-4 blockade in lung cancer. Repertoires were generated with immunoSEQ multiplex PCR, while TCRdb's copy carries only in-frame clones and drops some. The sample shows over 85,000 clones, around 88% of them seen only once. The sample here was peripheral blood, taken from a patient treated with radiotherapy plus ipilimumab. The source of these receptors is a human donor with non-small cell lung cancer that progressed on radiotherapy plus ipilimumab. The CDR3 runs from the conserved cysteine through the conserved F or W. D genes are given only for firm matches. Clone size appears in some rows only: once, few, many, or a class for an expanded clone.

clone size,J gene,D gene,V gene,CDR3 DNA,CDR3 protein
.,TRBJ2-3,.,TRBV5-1,TGCGCCAGCAGCAGTGAGGGGACTAGCACAGATACGCAGTATTTT,CASSSEGTSTDTQYF
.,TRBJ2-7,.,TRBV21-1,TGTGCCAGCAGCTCCGAGATAGTTTACGAGCAGTACTTC,CASSSEIVYEQYF
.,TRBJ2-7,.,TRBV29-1,TGCAGCGTTCGGACAGTCGGATACAACGAGCAGTACTTC,CSVRTVGYNEQYF
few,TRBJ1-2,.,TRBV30,TGTGCCTGGAACGGGGGCCATGGCTACACCTTC,CAWNGGHGYTF
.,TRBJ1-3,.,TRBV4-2,TGTGCCAGCAGCCAAGACGTAGGGGCTGCTGGAAACACCATATATTTT,CASSQDVGAAGNTIYF
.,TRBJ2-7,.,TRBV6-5,TGTGCCAGCAGGTTCAAGGGTTCCTACGAGCAGTACTTC,CASRFKGSYEQYF
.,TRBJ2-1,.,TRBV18,TGTGCCAGCTCACCCCCGACAGGTAGTAGTGAGCAGTTCTTC,CASSPPTGSSEQFF
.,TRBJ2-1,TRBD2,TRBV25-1,TGTGCCAGCAGTGAATATAGCGGGAGAGGAGATGAGCAGTTCTTC,CASSEYSGRGDEQFF
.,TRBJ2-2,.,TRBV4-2,TGTGCCAGCAGCCAAGTAAGCCCCGGGGAGCTGTTTTTT,CASSQVSPGELFF
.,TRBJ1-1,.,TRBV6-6,TGTGCCAGCAGTTACCGACCCCTGAACACTGAAGCTTTCTTT,CASSYRPLNTEAFF
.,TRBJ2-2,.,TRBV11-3,TGTGCCAGCAGCGGCACGGGACCCGTTACCGGGGAGCTGTTTTTT,CASSGTGPVTGELFF
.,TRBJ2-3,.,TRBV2,TGTGCCAGTGGAGGACAGCCTAGCACAGATACGCAGTATTTT,CASGGQPSTDTQYF
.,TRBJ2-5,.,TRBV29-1,TGCAGCGCTAACGCCGGTTGGGAGACCCAGTACTTC,CSANAGWETQYF
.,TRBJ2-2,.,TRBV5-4,TGTGCCAGCAGCTTGGCCCGTCAGGGGACCGGGGAGCTGTTTTTT,CASSLARQGTGELFF
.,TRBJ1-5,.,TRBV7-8,TGTGCCAGCAGCCGTCGCCCTTGGACAGATAGCAATCAGCCCCAGCATTTT,CASSRRPWTDSNQPQHF
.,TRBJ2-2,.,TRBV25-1,TGTGCCAGCAGTGAAGAGGAGGGTTGGAGCACGAACACCGGGGAGCTGTTTTTT,CASSEEEGWSTNTGELFF
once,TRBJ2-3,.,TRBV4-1,TGCGCCAGCAGCCAATCCTGGGGCGGGTTGGGGGCTAGCACAGATACGCAGTATTTT,CASSQSWGGLGASTDTQYF
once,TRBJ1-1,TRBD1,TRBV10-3,TGTGCCATCAGGGAAACCCGGACAGGGAAGGGGGCTGAAGCTTTCTTT,CAIRETRTGKGAEAFF
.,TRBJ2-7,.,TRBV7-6,TGTGCCAGCAGCTCCGGGGCGGGAAACGAGCAGTACTTC,CASSSGAGNEQYF
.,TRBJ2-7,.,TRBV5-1,TGCGCCAGCAGCCCCGGGGACCTTCTCCCTACCGACGAGCAGTACTTC,CASSPGDLLPTDEQYF
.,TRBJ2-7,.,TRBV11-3,TGTGCCAGCAGCTTAGTTTCGAGCGAGCGGCACCCGAGGGGGGAGCAGTACTTC,CASSLVSSERHPRGEQYF
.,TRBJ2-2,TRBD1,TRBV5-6,TGTGCCAGCAGCTCTACGGGACAGGGGGCCGGCACCGGGGAGCTGTTTTTT,CASSSTGQGAGTGELFF
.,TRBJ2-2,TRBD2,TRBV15,TGTGCCACCAAGGACGCTTTGACTAGCGGCCGTTCGAACACCGGGGAGCTGTTTTTT,CATKDALTSGRSNTGELFF
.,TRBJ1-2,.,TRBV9,TGTGCCAGCAGCAATTCCGGGACCGACGATGGGGGCTACACCTTC,CASSNSGTDDGGYTF
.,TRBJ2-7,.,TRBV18,TGTGCCAGCTCACTGCAGGGATCTATGGGCGAGCAGTACTTC,CASSLQGSMGEQYF
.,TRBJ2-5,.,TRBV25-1,TGTGCCAGCAGTGAGTCTTGGGGCTCGTCGGAGACCCAGTACTTC,CASSESWGSSETQYF
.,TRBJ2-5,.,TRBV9,TGTGCCAGCAGCGTGGCGTGGCGGAGGCATGAGACCCAGTACTTC,CASSVAWRRHETQYF
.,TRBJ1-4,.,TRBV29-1,TGCAGCGCCAGGGGAGAGAATAATGAAAAACTGTTTTTT,CSARGENNEKLFF
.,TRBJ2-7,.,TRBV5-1,TGCGCCAGCAGCCTGGGACGCCAAGGGGAGCAGTACTTC,CASSLGRQGEQYF
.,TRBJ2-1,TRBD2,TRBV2,TGTGCCAGCAGTGAAGTACTAGCGGGAGTGGGTGAGCAGTTCTTC,CASSEVLAGVGEQFF
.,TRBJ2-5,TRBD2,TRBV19,TGTGCCAGTAGTATCGGGGGACTAGCTGAAGAGACCCAGTACTTC,CASSIGGLAEETQYF
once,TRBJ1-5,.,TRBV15,TGTGCCACCAGCAGAGGACCGATCAATCAGCCCCAGCATTTT,CATSRGPINQPQHF
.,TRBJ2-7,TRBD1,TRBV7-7,TGTGCTAGCAGCAGATCACAGGGGGCCTACGAGCAGTACTTC,CASSRSQGAYEQYF
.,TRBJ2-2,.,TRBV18,TGTGCCAGCTCACCAAGGGAGGTTTACACCGGGGAGCTGTTTTTT,CASSPREVYTGELFF
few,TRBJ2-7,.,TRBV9,TGTGCCAGCAGCGTTGGGCCGGGGTGGGCCTACGAGCAGTACTTC,CASSVGPGWAYEQYF
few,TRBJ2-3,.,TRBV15,TGTGCCACCAGCAGAGCGGTCCCTGGGGATACGCAGTATTTT,CATSRAVPGDTQYF
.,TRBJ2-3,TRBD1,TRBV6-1,TGTGCCAGCAGACCGGGACAGGGGATCGCAGATACGCAGTATTTT,CASRPGQGIADTQYF
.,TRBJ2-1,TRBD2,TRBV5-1,TGCGCCAGCAGCCCGGGAGGGGCTCTTAGGTCCCCCAATGAGCAGTTCTTC,CASSPGGALRSPNEQFF
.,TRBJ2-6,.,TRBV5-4,TGTGCCAGCGACCCCGGCCGGCAGTCTGGGGCCAACGTCCTGACTTTC,CASDPGRQSGANVLTF
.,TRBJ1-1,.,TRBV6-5,TGTGCCAGCAGTGCCGGGACGGGGAACACTGAAGCTTTCTTT,CASSAGTGNTEAFF
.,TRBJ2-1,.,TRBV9,TGTGCCAGCAGCGTAGTAGGGGCGGGTGAGCAGTTCTTC,CASSVVGAGEQFF
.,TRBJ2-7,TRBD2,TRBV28,TGTGCCAGCAGTTTGATCGGGCGGGAGCCCTACGAGCAGTACTTC,CASSLIGREPYEQYF
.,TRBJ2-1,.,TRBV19,TGTGCCAGTACCAGGGATAGGGGGTCCTACAATGAGCAGTTCTTC,CASTRDRGSYNEQFF
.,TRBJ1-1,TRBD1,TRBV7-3,TGTGCCAGCAGCCCCCCAGGGGGCACTGAAGCTTTCTTT,CASSPPGGTEAFF
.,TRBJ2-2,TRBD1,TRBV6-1,TGTGCCAGCAGTGGAGGGACAGGGGACACCGGGGAGCTGTTTTTT,CASSGGTGDTGELFF
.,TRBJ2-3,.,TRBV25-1,TGTGCCAGCAGTGCCCCTAGCGGCACAGATACGCAGTATTTT,CASSAPSGTDTQYF
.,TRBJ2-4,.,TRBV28,TGTGCCAGCAGTTTCCCGGGCAAGGCCGACATTCAGTACTTC,CASSFPGKADIQYF
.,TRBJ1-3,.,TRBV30,TGTGCCTGGAGTGGAGGCAGGGCTGGAAACACCATATATTTT,CAWSGGRAGNTIYF
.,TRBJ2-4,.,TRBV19,TGTGCCAGTACAGCAGATCCCAAAAACATTCAGTACTTC,CASTADPKNIQYF
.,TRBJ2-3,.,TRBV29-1,TGCAGCGTTGAAGGGCGGGTAGATACGCAGTATTTT,CSVEGRVDTQYF
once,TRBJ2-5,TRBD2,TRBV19,TGTGCCAGTAGTATTCGATTAGCGGGAGGGGGTGAGACCCAGTACTTC,CASSIRLAGGGETQYF
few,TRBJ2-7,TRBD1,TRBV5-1,TGCGCCAGCAGCTTGGAAGGACAGGGCGGGAACGAGCAGTACTTC,CASSLEGQGGNEQYF
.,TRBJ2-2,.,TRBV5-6,TGTGCCAGCAGCTTGAGCAGCTCGAACACCGGGGAGCTGTTTTTT,CASSLSSSNTGELFF